This T cell receptor (beta chain) was captured by sequencing in a study of T cells after yellow fever vaccination. Comment on this clonotype: One end of the junction does not line up with germline, which may come from a read error.

5'RACE template switching generated TCR cDNA, adding a universal primer site and UMIs. MiXCR, run by TCRdb on the 5' RACE reads, gives a single entry per CDR3 protein. This table holds roughly 400,000 distinct CDR3 sequences, under 20% found once. Germline lookup yields CDR1 MNHEY and CDR2 SVGAGI. The CDR3 spans 14 residues. This TCR derives from a man in his late teens or twenties who received the YFV17D yellow fever vaccine. This sequence joins TRBV6-5 and TRBJ1-4; possibly TRBD1 for D (5 bases). Sample: PBMCs, taken before the yellow fever booster vaccination. This CDR3 is CSSSYAGPGRGLFF. As DNA, the CDR3 is TGTTCCAGCAGTTACGCGGGACCGGGAAGGGGACTGTTTTTT.